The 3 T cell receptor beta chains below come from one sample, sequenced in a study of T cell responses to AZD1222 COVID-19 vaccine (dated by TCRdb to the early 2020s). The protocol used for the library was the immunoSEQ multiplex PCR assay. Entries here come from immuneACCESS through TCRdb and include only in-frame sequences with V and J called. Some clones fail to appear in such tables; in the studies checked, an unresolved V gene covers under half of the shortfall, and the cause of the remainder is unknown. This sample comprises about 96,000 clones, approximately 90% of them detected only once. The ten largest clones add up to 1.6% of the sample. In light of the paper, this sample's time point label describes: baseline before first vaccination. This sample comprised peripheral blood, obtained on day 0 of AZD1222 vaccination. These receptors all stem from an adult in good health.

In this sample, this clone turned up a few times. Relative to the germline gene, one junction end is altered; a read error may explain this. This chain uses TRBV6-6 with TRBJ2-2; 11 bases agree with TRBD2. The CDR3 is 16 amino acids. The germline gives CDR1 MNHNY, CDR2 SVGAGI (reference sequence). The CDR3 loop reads CASSGSSGGNPGELFF. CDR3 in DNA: TGTGCCAGCAGTGGATCTAGCGGGGGGAACCCCGGGGAGCTGTTTTTT.

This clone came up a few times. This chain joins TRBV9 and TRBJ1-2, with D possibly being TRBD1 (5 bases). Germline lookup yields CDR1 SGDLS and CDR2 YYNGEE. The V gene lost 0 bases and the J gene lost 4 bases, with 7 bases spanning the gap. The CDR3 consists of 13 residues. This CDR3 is CASSVGRGYGYTF. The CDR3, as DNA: TGTGCCAGCAGCGTAGGAAGGGGCTATGGCTACACCTTC.

The CDR3 nucleotides are TGTGCCAGCAGCTTGGGGGGGCGACACTATGGCTACACCTTC. This translates into CASSLGGRHYGYTF. V and J are TRBV5-4 and TRBJ1-2; D might be TRBD1 (6 bases). Trimming shortened V by 0 bases and J by 3 bases, and 9 bases separated the two germline ends. This CDR3 has 14 residues. CDR1 is SGHNT and CDR2 is YYREEE in the germline V gene (reference sequence).